This is a list of T cell receptor beta chains from one sample in a study of blood T cell repertoires in COVID-19. Using immunoSEQ multiplex PCR, the repertoire was profiled, and TCRdb retains in-frame clones only, with some absent. The sample carries 200,000 to 300,000 clones, more than 80% recorded once. Input material: peripheral blood. These receptors originate from a human donor in a cohort sampled during active COVID-19. CDR3s include the opening cysteine and the closing phenylalanine or tryptophan.

>TRBJ2-3|TRBV12-5
CASGSRLGPSTDTQYF
>TRBJ1-3|TRBV6-5
CASSMTGPGNTIYF
>TRBJ2-5|TRBV5-5
CASSLEPSGLLQTQYF
>TRBJ2-3|TRBV7-3
CASSPSGLAGPTDTQYF
>TRBJ1-5|TRBV7-6
CASSLTGTGSNQPQHF
>TRBJ2-7|TRBV10-1
CASSASGSYEQYF
>TRBJ2-3|TRBV15
CATSKMAVEADTQYF
>TRBJ1-1|TRBV25-1
CASATEGMNTEAFF
>TRBJ2-3|TRBV24-1
CATSGLADTQYF
>TRBJ2-5|TRBV27
CASSTPGETQYF
>TRBJ2-1|TRBV19
CASSVTGPENLGAYNEQFF
>TRBJ1-2|TRBV3-1/TRBV3-2
CASMGGGLVGYGYTF
>TRBJ2-2|TRBV12-2
CASRQGLNTGELFF
>TRBJ1-5|TRBV6-6
CASSLGRGARNQPQHF
>TRBJ1-2|TRBV7-9
CASSVTGGNDYGYTF
>TRBJ1-1|TRBV10-2
CASSETGKQGAEAFF
>TRBJ2-5|TRBV19
CASSVTGQETQYF
>TRBJ2-7|TRBV28
CASSSPRVAGYEQYF
>TRBJ2-7|TRBV9
CASSAVADRGFEQYF
>TRBJ2-7|TRBV28
CASTLAGTSYEQYF
>TRBJ2-2|TRBV19
CASSMSGQGSATGELFF
>TRBJ2-2|TRBV14
CASSQWTGNTGELFF
>TRBJ1-1|TRBV18
CASSPPRSPAEAFF
>TRBJ2-3|TRBV5-1
CASSLGVQGRTDTQYF
>TRBJ2-4|TRBV19
CASSLRQVVGAKNIQYF
>TRBJ2-7|TRBV4-1
CASSPHPRGQRYYEQYF
>TRBJ2-1|TRBV29-1
CSVEDLSGRTYNEQFF
>TRBJ2-1|TRBV18
CASSPGGRLPSGVGNEQFF
>TRBJ2-1|TRBV7-7
CASSSGTTRYNEQFF
>TRBJ1-4|TRBV11-2
CATRQGPRAKLFF
>TRBJ1-2|TRBV4-1
CASSQDRQGRYGYTF
>TRBJ2-4|TRBV6-6
CASSYAAGPKNIQYF
>TRBJ2-2|TRBV3-1/TRBV3-2
CASSQMGQRGKNTGELFF
>TRBJ2-2|TRBV10-1
CASGRENTGELFF
>TRBJ2-7|TRBV10-3
CAIAGQGNPYEQYF
>TRBJ1-5|TRBV7-2
CASSLDGPGWGQPQHF
>TRBJ2-1|TRBV4-2
CASSQNRGPNEQFF
>TRBJ2-2|TRBV2
CASRSTSNTGELFF
>TRBJ1-5|TRBV19
CASSTRRVGGSGNQPQHF
>TRBJ2-2|TRBV28
CASIKQTGNTGELFF
>TRBJ1-1|TRBV10-2
CASRMKTGGLTEAFF
>TRBJ1-1|TRBV9
CASSVSTGPEAFF
>TRBJ2-2|TRBV7-2
CASSEGQGNTGELFF
>TRBJ2-6|TRBV28
CASSPGTGGSGANVLTF
>TRBJ2-2|TRBV25-1
CASHSGTGNTGELFF
>TRBJ2-2|TRBV7-8
CASSLPKGGTGITGELFF
>TRBJ2-3|TRBV10-2
CASSETPSTDTQYF
>TRBJ2-1|TRBV3-1/TRBV3-2
CASSQDTVVVHNEQFF
>TRBJ2-5|TRBV29-1
CSVEQGAQETQYF
>TRBJ1-5|TRBV28
CASSLGIRGGQPQHF
>TRBJ2-3|TRBV19
CASGLRARADTQYF
>TRBJ1-1|TRBV6-1
CASSEEGGVGNTEAFF
>TRBJ2-1|TRBV20-1
CSAAWDGRAFF
>TRBJ2-3|TRBV7-2
CASSPRGGLGYTQYF
>TRBJ2-7|TRBV10-3
CAISAPTSGAYEQYF